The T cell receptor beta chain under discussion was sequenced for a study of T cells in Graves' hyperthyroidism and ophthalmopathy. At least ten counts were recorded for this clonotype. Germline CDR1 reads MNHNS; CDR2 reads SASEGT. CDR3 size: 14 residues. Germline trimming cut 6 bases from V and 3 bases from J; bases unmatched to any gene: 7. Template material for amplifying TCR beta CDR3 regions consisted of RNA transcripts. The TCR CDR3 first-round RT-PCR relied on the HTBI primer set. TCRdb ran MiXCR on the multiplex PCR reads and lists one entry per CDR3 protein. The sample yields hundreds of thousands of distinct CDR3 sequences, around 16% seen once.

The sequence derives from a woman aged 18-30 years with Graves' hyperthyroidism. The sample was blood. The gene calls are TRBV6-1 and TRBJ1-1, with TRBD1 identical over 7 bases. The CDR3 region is CASRRTGEHTEAFF. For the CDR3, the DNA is TGTGCCAGCAGAAGAACAGGGGAACACACTGAAGCTTTCTTT.